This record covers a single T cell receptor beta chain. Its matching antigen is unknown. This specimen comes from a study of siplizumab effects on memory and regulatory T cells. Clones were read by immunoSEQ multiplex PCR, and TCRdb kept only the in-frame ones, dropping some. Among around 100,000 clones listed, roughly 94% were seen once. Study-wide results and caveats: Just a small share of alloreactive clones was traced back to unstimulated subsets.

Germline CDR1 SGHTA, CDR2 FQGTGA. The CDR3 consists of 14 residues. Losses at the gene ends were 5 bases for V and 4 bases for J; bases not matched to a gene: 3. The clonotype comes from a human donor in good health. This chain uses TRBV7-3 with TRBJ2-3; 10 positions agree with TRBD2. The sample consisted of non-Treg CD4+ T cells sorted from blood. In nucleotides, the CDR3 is TGTGCCAGCAGCCGTAGCGGGAGGCCAGATACGCAGTATTTT. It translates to CASSRSGRPDTQYF.